These 29 T cell receptor beta chains came from one sample sequenced in a study of identical twins. TCRdb called the 5' RACE reads again in MiXCR, with one record for every CDR3 protein. This table has fewer than 900,000 distinct CDR3 sequences, about 20% appearing once. A further study also used this sample, focusing on T cells expressing NK-cell markers.

Material for sequencing was PBMCs. The source is a woman in her late teens or twenties in good health.

V usage is TRBV12-3 or TRBV12-4 and J usage is TRBJ2-7; D assignment may be TRBD1 or TRBD2 (5 bases each). With 4 bases removed from V and 4 bases from J, the gap between germline ends came to 11 bases. This CDR3 spans 13 amino acids. In nucleotides, the CDR3 is TGTGCCAGCAGTTGGGGGACCCCGTACGAGCAGTACTTC. It translates to CASSWGTPYEQYF.

The rearrangement links TRBV9 to TRBJ2-7, with D possibly being TRBD2 (6 bases). The V gene lost 3 bases and the J gene lost 9 bases, with 16 bases spanning the gap. This CDR3 contains 13 residues. Germline V gene lookup returns CDR1 SGDLS and CDR2 YYNGEE. This CDR3 reads CASSAGTLPGQYF. CDR3 sequence (DNA): TGTGCCAGCAGCGCAGGGACTTTACCGGGGCAGTACTTC.

The V gene is TRBV2, the J gene TRBJ1-1; 7 bases match TRBD1. The trim removed 4 bases at V and 5 bases at J, leaving 10 bases unmatched. The CDR3 is 15 amino acids. The germline gives CDR1 SNHLY, CDR2 FYNNEI. This chain's CDR3 is CASSVGVRGQTEAFF. CDR3 nucleotide sequence: TGTGCCAGCAGTGTAGGAGTTAGGGGGCAAACTGAAGCTTTCTTT.

This chain uses TRBV7-9 with TRBJ2-5; 8 bases map to TRBD1. This CDR3 region has 13 residues. V was clipped by 7 bases and J by 5 bases; unmatched bases: 6. Per germline, CDR1 SEHNR and CDR2 FQNEAQ (reference sequence). The DNA of the CDR3 is TGTGCCAGCAATCCAGGGGGCAGCGAGACCCAGTACTTC. Protein: CASNPGGSETQYF.

J is TRBJ2-7 and V is TRBV7-9; D is uncertain. This CDR3 has 12 amino acids. V lost 2 bases, J lost 7 bases, and 9 bases lay in between. Germline-derived CDR1 and CDR2 are SEHNR and FQNEAQ (reference sequence). The CDR3 here is CASSLNGVEQYF. The CDR3 nucleotides read TGTGCCAGCAGCTTAAACGGCGTAGAGCAGTACTTC.

J is TRBJ2-5 and V is TRBV5-1; 8 bases line up with TRBD2. The ends lost 4 bases at V and 5 bases at J; junction bases unmatched: 16. The CDR3 runs 17 residues. Per germline, CDR1 SGHRS and CDR2 YFSETQ. In DNA form, the CDR3 reads TGCGCCAGCAGCCAATCGAAGGGAGCGGGGGTAATGGAGACCCAGTACTTC. Translated: CASSQSKGAGVMETQYF.

The chain uses TRBV30 and TRBJ1-2; 9 nucleotides align to TRBD1. The CDR3 is 16 residues long. Unmatched junction bases numbered 12, after V lost 4 bases and J lost 3 bases. Looked up from germline, CDR1 is GTSNPN and CDR2 is SVGIG (reference sequence). The CDR3 region is CAWNGLDRGEDYGYTF. CDR3 DNA sequence: TGTGCCTGGAACGGGTTAGACAGGGGGGAAGACTATGGCTACACCTTC.

The chain joins TRBV6-2 or TRBV6-3 to TRBJ2-1; D unresolved. Germline-derived CDR1 and CDR2 are MNHEY and SVGEGT. CDR3 size: 13 residues. Trimming removed 8 bases from V and 4 bases from J, with 12 bases in between. CDR3 in DNA: TGTGCCAGCTCGGGCCGAGGATACAATGAGCAGTTCTTC. Its translation: CASSGRGYNEQFF.

V and J are TRBV11-2 and TRBJ2-1; either TRBD1 or TRBD2 may fit D (6 bases each). CDR3 length: 12 residues. Germline CDR1 SGHAT, CDR2 FQNNGV. The CDR3 DNA reads TGTGCGGAAGGGGGGACCTACAATGAGCAGTTCTTC. As protein: CAEGGTYNEQFF. Complete variable domain (other parts from reference TRBV11-2 and TRBJ2-1): EAGVAQSPRYKIIEKRQSVAFWCNPISGHATLYWYQQILGQGPKLLIQFQNNGVVDDSQLPKDRFSAERLKGVDSTLKIQPAKLEDSAVYLCAEGGTYNEQFFGPGTRLTVL.

Concerning this clonotype itself: At one end, the junction sequence differs from germline, possibly due to a read error. This rearrangement joins TRBV4-2 to TRBJ1-1, with D hard to call. The germline CDR1 and CDR2 sequences are LGHNA and YNFKEQ. This CDR3 has 13 amino acids. The chain's CDR3 is CAISQGSYAEAFF. In DNA, the CDR3 is TGTGCCATCAGCCAAGGGTCGTACGCTGAAGCTTTCTTT.

The chain couples TRBV2 to TRBJ2-2, with D possibly being TRBD1 or TRBD2 (5 bases each). V was shortened by 3 bases and J by 10 bases, with 9 bases between the two germline ends. CDR1 and CDR2 (germline): SNHLY, FYNNEI. The CDR3 runs to 12 residues. For the CDR3, the DNA is TGTGCCAGCAGTGATCGGGGCGCGGAGCTGTTTTTT. Translated, it gives CASSDRGAELFF.

This clonotype was detected only a few times. This chain links TRBV7-9 with TRBJ2-1; the D is unclear. The V gene lost 0 bases and the J gene lost 9 bases, with 6 bases spanning the gap. Germline-derived CDR1 and CDR2 are SEHNR and FQNEAQ (reference sequence). CDR3 length: 12 amino acids. As DNA, the CDR3 is TGTGCCAGCAGCTTAGCCGACCCTGAGCAGTTCTTC. This translates into CASSLADPEQFF. The whole variable domain, filled in from reference TRBV7-9 and TRBJ2-1, reads DTGVSQNPRHKITKRGQNVTFRCDPISEHNRLYWYRQTLGQGPEFLTYFQNEAQLEKSRLLSDRFSAERPKGSFSTLEIQRTEQGDSAMYLCASSLADPEQFFGPGTRLTVL.

There are many counts of this clonotype. V usage is TRBV18 and J usage is TRBJ2-5; D possibly corresponds to TRBD1 (6 bases). Germline V gene sequence: CDR1 KGHSH, CDR2 LQKENI. This CDR3 comprises 14 residues. V lost 5 bases and J 2 bases, leaving 12 bases between the germline ends. CDR3: CASSSTGTQETQYF. In nucleotides, the CDR3 is TGTGCCAGCTCATCCACAGGGACGCAAGAGACCCAGTACTTC.

The chain carries TRBV20-1 and TRBJ2-1; TRBD2 matches at 8 bases. Per germline, CDR1 DFQATT and CDR2 SNEGSKA (reference sequence). J gave up 6 bases and V 3 bases, and 13 bases lay outside the gene matches. CDR3 size: 16 residues. CDR3 DNA sequence: TGCAGTGCTAGGGTAGCGGGAACAACTGGTGGCAATGAGCAGTTCTTC. Protein: CSARVAGTTGGNEQFF.

This chain uses TRBV12-3 or TRBV12-4 with TRBJ2-2, with unresolved D. The CDR3 is 11 residues long. Trimming took off 5 bases at V and 9 bases at J, with 7 bases between the two ends. DNA for the CDR3: TGTGCCAGCAGTCCGTTAAGGGAGCTGTTTTTT. Translating gives CASSPLRELFF.

This clonotype showed up just a few times. J is TRBJ2-2 and V is TRBV10-3; maybe TRBD1 (6 bases). CDR1 and CDR2 (germline): ENHRY, SYGVKD. The CDR3 sequence is 16 residues long. Trimming took off 8 bases at V and 6 bases at J, with 22 bases between the two ends. The CDR3 bases are TGTGCCATCCTCGACGGTGAGGGGGAATTTTCCGGGGAGCTGTTTTTT. Translating it yields CAILDGEGEFSGELFF.

The rearrangement joins TRBV6-1 to TRBJ2-2, with 7 nucleotides matching TRBD1. Germline V CDR1 and CDR2: MNHNS, SASEGT. The CDR3 has 18 residues. J lost 6 bases, V lost 10 bases, and 23 bases had no gene match. The CDR3 reads CATANTGVATLVPGELFF. The CDR3 bases are TGTGCCACAGCGAACACAGGGGTTGCCACTCTCGTCCCCGGGGAGCTGTTTTTT.

This clonotype was observed a handful of times. The genes are TRBV2 and TRBJ2-1; TRBD2 matches 12 bases. This CDR3 spans 16 amino acids. Unmatched junction bases numbered 6, after V lost 6 bases and J lost 3 bases. Germline CDR1 SNHLY, CDR2 FYNNEI. The CDR3 loop reads CASSQPGLAGYNEQFF. Written as DNA, the CDR3 is TGTGCCAGCAGCCAACCGGGACTAGCGGGCTACAATGAGCAGTTCTTC.

Points on this clonotype: A read error is possible here, since a much larger clone lies one base away. The J gene is TRBJ2-7, the V gene TRBV6-5, with 7 bases aligning to TRBD1. This CDR3 comprises 13 residues. CDR1 and CDR2 from the germline V gene are MNHEY and SVGAGI. V lost 4 bases and J lost 2; bases outside the gene matches: 2. CDR3 nucleotides: TGTGCCAGCAGTTGGGGACAGACCTACGAGCAGTACTTC. It codes for CASSWGQTYEQYF.

The chain employs TRBV3-1 and TRBJ1-1; no definite D call. V was shortened by 2 bases and J by 0 bases, with 1 base between the two germline ends. The CDR3 consists of 12 residues. Germline V lookup: CDR1 LGHDT, CDR2 YNNKEL (reference sequence). The CDR3 reads CASSQMNTEAFF. Here the CDR3 DNA reads TGTGCCAGCAGCCAAATGAACACTGAAGCTTTCTTT. The full variable domain, in which reference TRBV3-1 and TRBJ1-1 provide the parts outside the CDR3, is DTAVSQTPKYLVTQMGNDKSIKCEQNLGHDTMYWYKQDSKKFLKIMFSYNNKELIINETVPNRFSPKSPDKAHLNLHINSLELGDSAVYFCASSQMNTEAFFGQGTRLTVV.

The chain links TRBV9 to TRBJ2-1, with TRBD1 matching over 7 bases. V lost 0 bases and J lost 4; bases outside the gene matches: 10. This CDR3 has 17 residues. CDR1 SGDLS and CDR2 YYNGEE come from the germline V gene. In DNA form, the CDR3 reads TGTGCCAGCAGCGTAGACCTTCCAGGGGGAAAGTACAATGAGCAGTTCTTC. As protein: CASSVDLPGGKYNEQFF.

In this sample, this clonotype turned up a few times. The CDR3 coding sequence is TGTGCCAGCAGTTCCCGAGGCAGACACTACGAGCAGTACTTC. The encoded protein is CASSSRGRHYEQYF. V usage is TRBV6-2 or TRBV6-3 and J usage is TRBJ2-7, with unresolved D. CDR3 size: 14 residues. V shed 4 bases and J shed 3 bases, with 13 bases lying between them. CDR1 is MNHEY, CDR2 SVGEGT, per germline.

The CDR3 sequence is CSALTAGGNGYTF. CDR3 coding DNA: TGCAGTGCCTTGACAGCGGGGGGCAATGGCTACACCTTC. The V call is TRBV20-1, the J call TRBJ1-2; a weak D match, TRBD1 (6 bases). The CDR3 has 13 amino acids. Germline lookup yields CDR1 DFQATT and CDR2 SNEGSKA (reference sequence). Trimming removed 6 bases at V and 6 bases at J, with 17 bases between.

This chain uses TRBV2 with TRBJ2-1; 7 bases map to TRBD2. CDR1 and CDR2 (germline): SNHLY, FYNNEI. Germline trimming cut 7 bases from V and 9 bases from J; bases unmatched to any gene: 9. The CDR3 contains 13 residues. The CDR3 sequence: CASTEGLSIEQFF. The DNA of the CDR3 is TGTGCCAGCACTGAGGGACTATCCATTGAGCAGTTCTTC.

The V gene is TRBV4-2, the J gene TRBJ2-2; the D gene is possibly TRBD1 (5 bases). Trimming pared 5 bases from V and 7 bases from J, leaving 11 bases between. CDR1 and CDR2 from the germline V gene are LGHNA and YNFKEQ. The CDR3 spans 13 residues. CDR3 residues: CASSYARGGELFF. CDR3 in DNA: TGTGCCAGCAGCTACGCTAGGGGCGGGGAGCTGTTTTTT.

This clonotype has just a few counts. V and J are TRBV7-9 and TRBJ2-7, with a possible D match to TRBD1 (5 bases). Germline CDR1 reads SEHNR; CDR2 reads FQNEAQ (reference sequence). The length of the CDR3 is 15 residues. Trimming shortened V by 4 bases and J by 0 bases, and 13 bases separated the two germline ends. CDR3 DNA sequence: TGTGCCAGCAGCTCAGGCCGACAGCTCTCCTACGAGCAGTACTTC. This codes for CASSSGRQLSYEQYF.

This clonotype occurred a few times. This sequence joins TRBV29-1 and TRBJ2-1; 8 nucleotides agree with TRBD2. J was trimmed by 7 bases and V by 5 bases; bases with no gene match: 4. CDR1 is SQVTM and CDR2 is ANQGSEA in the germline V gene. This CDR3 is built from 12 residues. Here the CDR3 DNA reads TGCAGCGTTAGCGGGAGTAGTAATGAGCAGTTCTTC. Protein sequence: CSVSGSSNEQFF.

This clonotype has ten or more counts. The V gene is TRBV20-1, the J gene TRBJ2-1, with D hard to call. This CDR3 contains 12 residues. Germline lookup yields CDR1 DFQATT and CDR2 SNEGSKA (reference sequence). The ends were cut back, 0 bases at V and 6 bases at J, with 6 bases in the middle. CDR3 in amino acids: CSARDLGNEQFF. The CDR3 DNA is TGCAGTGCTAGAGATCTCGGCAATGAGCAGTTCTTC.

The chain uses TRBV7-3 and TRBJ2-5, with 16 positions matching TRBD2. The germline V gene has CDR1 SGHTA and CDR2 FQGTGA. CDR3 length: 17 residues. Trimming removed 5 bases from V and 4 bases from J; junction bases left unmatched: 7. The CDR3 DNA reads as TGTGCCAGCAGCCCCCAGGGACTAGCGGGGGGGCGAGAGACCCAGTACTTC. Translation: CASSPQGLAGGRETQYF.